One and the same sample provided the 28 T cell receptor beta chains below, sequenced in a study of blood T cells in healthy people across ages. A J-beta primer mix and a sample-barcoded 5' primer were used in a second PCR of about 7 to 12 cycles. TCRdb processed the 5' RACE reads anew with MiXCR; each CDR3 protein has one entry. This sample yields 800,000 or so distinct CDR3 sequences, of which 35% to 60% are seen a single time; roughly 20% belongs to the top ten. The sample comprised blood. Source of these receptors: a man older than 75 in good health.

Points on this clonotype: A much larger clone differs from this one at a single base, so this may be a read error. This chain uses TRBV6-2 or TRBV6-3 with TRBJ2-5; 10 bases line up with TRBD2. The closer fit of TRBJ2-7 to the DNA end suggests the J call may be wrong. The length of the CDR3 is 13 residues. Germline CDR1 and CDR2: MNHEY and SVGEGT. The CDR3 DNA reads TGTGCCAGCAGTTTCGGGACTAGCGACGAGCAGTACTTC. Translated, it gives CASSFGTSDEQYF.

The chain is built from TRBV3-1 and TRBJ2-7; 10 nucleotides agree with TRBD2. The CDR3 runs 15 residues. The V gene end was trimmed by 1 base and the J gene end by 4 bases; junction bases not matched to a gene: 4. Germline V gene sequence: CDR1 LGHDT, CDR2 YNNKEL (reference sequence). CDR3 sequence reads: CASSQGAAGGYEQYF. The CDR3 nucleotides read TGTGCCAGCAGCCAAGGTGCAGCGGGAGGGTACGAGCAGTACTTC.

There are a few counts of this clonotype. The V call is TRBV15, the J call TRBJ2-3; D tentatively fits TRBD1 or TRBD2 (6 bases each). Germline-derived CDR1 and CDR2 are LNHNV and YYDKDF (reference sequence). The CDR3 runs to 15 residues. Trimming took off 2 bases at V and 3 bases at J, with 12 bases between the two ends. The CDR3 loop is CATSRLDSGTDTQYF. DNA for the CDR3: TGTGCCACCAGCAGATTGGACAGCGGGACAGATACGCAGTATTTT.

The gene calls are TRBV6-2 or TRBV6-3 and TRBJ2-1, with D maybe TRBD2 (6 bases). Germline lookup yields CDR1 MNHEY and CDR2 SVGEGT. Between the trimmed V and J ends, which lost 8 bases and 0 bases, there was a span of 14 bases. CDR3 length: 15 residues. The CDR3 sequence: CASAYGGSSYNEQFF. The CDR3 DNA follows: TGTGCCAGCGCGTACGGGGGAAGCTCCTACAATGAGCAGTTCTTC.

This clonotype occurred a few times. This chain connects TRBV6-6 to TRBJ1-1; unclear D gene. V was trimmed by 2 bases and J by 5 bases, leaving 15 bases between them. This CDR3 is 15 amino acids long. Germline loops: CDR1 MNHNY, CDR2 SVGAGI (reference sequence). CDR3 DNA: TGTGCCAGCAGTTACAGGGTCGGATTAACAACTGAAGCTTTCTTT. Protein product: CASSYRVGLTTEAFF.

This clonotype showed up just a few times. This rearrangement joins TRBV24-1 to TRBJ1-2, with D hard to call. The germline CDR1 and CDR2 sequences are KGHDR and SFDVKD. Trimming took 0 bases from V and 6 from J, leaving 10 bases between them. The CDR3 length is 14 residues. This CDR3 reads CATSDLGRSHGYTF. The CDR3 coding sequence is TGTGCCACCAGTGATTTGGGCCGATCCCATGGCTACACCTTC.

This clonotype has only a few counts. The chain employs TRBV28 and TRBJ2-1; D is possibly TRBD2 (5 bases). The germline CDR1 and CDR2 sequences are MDHEN and SYDVKM. The CDR3 sequence is 16 residues long. Trimming shortened V by 6 bases and J by 2 bases, and 17 bases separated the two germline ends. The CDR3 DNA reads TGTGCCAGCAGGGGGAGCGGAGCGAATACCTACAATGAGCAGTTCTTC. Its translation: CASRGSGANTYNEQFF. The complete variable domain, with remaining parts taken from reference TRBV28 and TRBJ2-1, reads DVKVTQSSRYLVKRTGEKVFLECVQDMDHENMFWYRQDPGLGLRLIYFSYDVKMKEKGDIPEGYSVSREKKERFSLILESASTNQTSMYLCASRGSGANTYNEQFFGPGTRLTVL.

Remarks on this clonotype: A much larger clone lies one base from this, so it may be a read error. CDR3 sequence: CTTRSFSGEWVGELFF. DNA of the CDR3: TGTACCACCCGCTCATTCTCGGGGGAATGGGTCGGGGAGCTGTTTTTT. J is TRBJ2-2 and V is TRBV6-2 or TRBV6-3; the D gene is possibly TRBD2 (6 bases). Germline CDR1 MNHEY, CDR2 SVGEGT. This CDR3 is built from 16 residues.

The chain links TRBV28 to TRBJ2-5, with D possibly being TRBD1 or TRBD2 (5 bases each). The J call may be wrong; the DNA end is better matched by TRBJ2-7. CDR1 is MDHEN and CDR2 is SYDVKM in the germline V gene. The CDR3 spans 16 residues. This chain's CDR3 is CASSPREARQLIEQYF. The CDR3 DNA is TGTGCCAGCAGTCCCCGGGAAGCCCGACAGTTGATCGAGCAGTACTTC.

This clonotype was counted only a few times. The chain uses TRBV5-1 and TRBJ2-1; 8 bases are shared with TRBD2. Germline-derived CDR1 and CDR2 are SGHRS and YFSETQ. The V and J ends lost 6 bases and 10 bases, in that order; junction bases with no gene match: 12. The CDR3 totals 14 residues. The DNA for the CDR3 is TGCGCCAGCACTGTTGACCTAGCGGGCGGGGAGCAGTTCTTC. This encodes CASTVDLAGGEQFF.

The rearrangement links TRBV9 to TRBJ2-1, with 7 positions matching TRBD2. The trim removed 2 bases at V and 5 bases at J, leaving 7 bases unmatched. The CDR3 runs 15 residues. Germline loops: CDR1 SGDLS, CDR2 YYNGEE. The CDR3 DNA is TGTGCCAGCAGCGTGGAGCGGGATAGACACAATGAGCAGTTCTTC. This encodes CASSVERDRHNEQFF. The full variable domain, completed using reference TRBV9 and TRBJ2-1, is DSGVTQTPKHLITATGQRVTLRCSPRSGDLSVYWYQQSLDQGLQFLIQYYNGEERAKGNILERFSAQQFPDLHSELNLSSLELGDSALYFCASSVERDRHNEQFFGPGTRLTVL.

This sequence joins TRBV20-1 and TRBJ2-1, with 9 nucleotides matching TRBD2. Trimming removed 5 bases from V and 1 base from J; junction bases left unmatched: 3. Germline V lookup: CDR1 DFQATT, CDR2 SNEGSKA (reference sequence). There are 14 residues in the CDR3. The CDR3 is CSAHSGRSYNEQFF. In DNA, the CDR3 is TGCAGTGCTCATAGCGGGAGATCCTACAATGAGCAGTTCTTC.

This clonotype turned up a few times. The chain carries TRBV7-2 and TRBJ2-1; 8 bases are a match to TRBD1. The CDR3 runs 14 residues. Germline lookup yields CDR1 SGHTA and CDR2 FQGNSA. V gave up 5 bases and J gave up 8 bases; unmatched junction bases: 8. The CDR3 reads CASSDRTGNDEQFF. For the CDR3, the DNA is TGTGCCAGCAGCGACCGGACAGGGAACGATGAGCAGTTCTTC.

The chain joins TRBV20-1 to TRBJ2-1; TRBD1 aligns across 11 bases. Trimming took 4 bases from V and 6 from J; bases not matched to a gene: 5. This CDR3 is 14 amino acids long. The germline CDR1 and CDR2 sequences are DFQATT and SNEGSKA (reference sequence). CDR3 protein: CSAMGQGDPNEQFF. CDR3 sequence (DNA): TGCAGTGCTATGGGACAGGGGGACCCCAATGAGCAGTTCTTC.

This clonotype has only a few counts. This chain uses TRBV20-1 with TRBJ2-3, with TRBD2 identical over 13 bases. The CDR3 consists of 13 residues. Trimming cost V 6 bases and J 8 bases; bases outside gene matches: 5. Germline V lookup: CDR1 DFQATT, CDR2 SNEGSKA (reference sequence). The CDR3 bases are TGCAGTGCAAGGACTAGCGGGAGATTTACGCAGTATTTT. This sequence encodes CSARTSGRFTQYF.

In the case of this clonotype: This may arise from a read error, as a much more abundant clone is one base away. The rearrangement links TRBV13 to TRBJ2-1, with 12 bases lining up with TRBD2. The J call is in doubt because the DNA end fits TRBJ2-7 better. The CDR3 consists of 15 residues. Germline V lookup: CDR1 PRHDT, CDR2 FYEKMQ (reference sequence). In DNA, the CDR3 is TGTGCCAGCAGCCCCGGGACTAGCGGGTACAATGAGCAGTACTTC. This codes for CASSPGTSGYNEQYF.

This clonotype has only a few counts. A read error may be the cause here, since a much bigger clone is one base away. This sequence joins TRBV29-1 and TRBJ2-3; D is unresolved. The CDR3 spans 12 residues. The V gene lost 3 bases and the J gene lost 5 bases, with 9 bases spanning the gap. Germline CDR1 reads SQVTM; CDR2 reads ANQGSEA. DNA of the CDR3: TGCAGCGTTGAGAGATTTGGAGATACGCAGTATTTT. Its protein product is CSVERFGDTQYF.

This clonotype was observed at least ten times. The chain is built from TRBV29-1 and TRBJ2-1; 7 bases align to TRBD1. The V gene end was trimmed by 4 bases and the J gene end by 9 bases; junction bases not matched to a gene: 6. CDR1 and CDR2 from the germline V gene are SQVTM and ANQGSEA. This CDR3 spans 12 amino acids. Here the CDR3 reads CSVGRQGSEQFF. The DNA of the CDR3 is TGCAGCGTTGGACGACAGGGTAGTGAGCAGTTCTTC.

This clonotype was seen a few times. The chain has TRBV6-1 and TRBJ2-2; no firm D call. The CDR3 spans 16 residues. V was clipped by 1 base and J by 6 bases, with 15 bases between them. From germline, CDR1 is MNHNS and CDR2 SASEGT. CDR3 bases: TGTGCCAGCAGTGAAGACTGGTTGGCAAATGCCGGGGAGCTGTTTTTT. It yields the protein CASSEDWLANAGELFF.

The rearrangement uses TRBV29-1 and TRBJ2-7; 7 bases align to TRBD1. Germline CDR1 and CDR2: SQVTM and ANQGSEA. CDR3 length: 14 amino acids. V lost 5 bases, J lost 1 base, and 8 bases stayed unmatched. The CDR3 region has the DNA TGCAGCGTTCAGGGCAGGGGGTCTTCCTACGAGCAGTACTTC. Protein sequence: CSVQGRGSSYEQYF.

The rearrangement joins TRBV20-1 to TRBJ2-5; tentatively, D is TRBD1 (5 bases). The J call may be incorrect, as the DNA end agrees better with TRBJ2-7. CDR1 is DFQATT, CDR2 SNEGSKA, per germline (reference sequence). The length of the CDR3 is 13 residues. The CDR3 spells CSVLGQGGHEQYF. For the CDR3, the DNA is TGCAGTGTTTTAGGGCAGGGCGGCCACGAGCAGTACTTC.

This clonotype was counted once. A much bigger clone sits one base away, suggesting this may be a read error. The chain joins TRBV28 to TRBJ2-7, with TRBD2 as a possible D gene (5 bases). CDR1 MDHEN and CDR2 SYDVKM come from the germline V gene. V was clipped by 8 bases and J by 0 bases, with 11 bases between them. The CDR3 has 13 amino acids. CDR3 in DNA: TGTGCCAGCTCCAAGCGGTTCTCCTACGAGCAGTACTTC. Protein: CASSKRFSYEQYF.

The chain couples TRBV6-1 to TRBJ2-5; D remains ambiguous. Trimming took 6 bases from V and 0 from J, leaving 8 bases between them. The CDR3 covers 13 residues. Germline CDR1 MNHNS, CDR2 SASEGT. The CDR3 sequence: CASRVWDQETQYF. In nucleotides, the CDR3 is TGTGCCAGCAGGGTCTGGGACCAAGAGACCCAGTACTTC.

The genes are TRBV20-1 and TRBJ2-3; 9 nucleotides match TRBD2. The J segment lost 5 bases and the V segment lost 0 bases, leaving 9 bases of the junction unmatched. CDR3 length equals 16 residues. The V gene's germline CDR1 is DFQATT and CDR2 SNEGSKA (reference sequence). The CDR3: CSARDPGGGGKDTQYF. CDR3 sequence (DNA): TGCAGTGCTAGAGATCCTGGCGGGGGGGGGAAAGATACGCAGTATTTT.

For this clonotype: A read error may produce the germline difference seen at one junction end. The chain is built from TRBV5-5 and TRBJ2-7; D remains unclear. In germline, CDR1 is SGHKS, CDR2 YYEKEE (reference sequence). CDR3 length: 13 residues. In DNA form, the CDR3 reads TGTGCCAGCAGCCCTGACGCCTCCTGCGAGCAGTACTTC. Amino acids: CASSPDASCEQYF.

In this sample, this clonotype turned up a few times. The chain employs TRBV12-3 or TRBV12-4 and TRBJ2-1; 12 positions agree with TRBD2. The CDR3 spans 16 residues. V shed 5 bases and J 3 bases; nucleotides not matched to a gene: 5. This CDR3 reads CASSPSGRVGYNEQFF. CDR3 DNA sequence: TGTGCCAGCAGTCCTAGCGGGAGGGTAGGCTACAATGAGCAGTTCTTC.

A note on this clonotype: The junction differs from germline at one of its ends, possibly a read error. Here the CDR3 DNA reads TGTGTCAGCAGCGTAGATCAGGTCACCTACAATGAGCAGTTCTTC. Residues: CVSSVDQVTYNEQFF. The chain employs TRBV9 and TRBJ2-1; D is unresolved. The CDR3 runs to 15 residues. The germline gives CDR1 SGDLS, CDR2 YYNGEE.

In its sample, this clonotype was seen a few times. The V gene is TRBV7-9, the J gene TRBJ1-2; D is unclear. The CDR3 is 13 amino acids. Germline CDR1 and CDR2: SEHNR and FQNEAQ (reference sequence). Deletions cut 2 bases from V and 4 bases from J, with 8 bases between. The CDR3 DNA follows: TGTGCCAGCAGCTTAAACTTGGGCTATGGCTACACCTTC. The encoded protein is CASSLNLGYGYTF.